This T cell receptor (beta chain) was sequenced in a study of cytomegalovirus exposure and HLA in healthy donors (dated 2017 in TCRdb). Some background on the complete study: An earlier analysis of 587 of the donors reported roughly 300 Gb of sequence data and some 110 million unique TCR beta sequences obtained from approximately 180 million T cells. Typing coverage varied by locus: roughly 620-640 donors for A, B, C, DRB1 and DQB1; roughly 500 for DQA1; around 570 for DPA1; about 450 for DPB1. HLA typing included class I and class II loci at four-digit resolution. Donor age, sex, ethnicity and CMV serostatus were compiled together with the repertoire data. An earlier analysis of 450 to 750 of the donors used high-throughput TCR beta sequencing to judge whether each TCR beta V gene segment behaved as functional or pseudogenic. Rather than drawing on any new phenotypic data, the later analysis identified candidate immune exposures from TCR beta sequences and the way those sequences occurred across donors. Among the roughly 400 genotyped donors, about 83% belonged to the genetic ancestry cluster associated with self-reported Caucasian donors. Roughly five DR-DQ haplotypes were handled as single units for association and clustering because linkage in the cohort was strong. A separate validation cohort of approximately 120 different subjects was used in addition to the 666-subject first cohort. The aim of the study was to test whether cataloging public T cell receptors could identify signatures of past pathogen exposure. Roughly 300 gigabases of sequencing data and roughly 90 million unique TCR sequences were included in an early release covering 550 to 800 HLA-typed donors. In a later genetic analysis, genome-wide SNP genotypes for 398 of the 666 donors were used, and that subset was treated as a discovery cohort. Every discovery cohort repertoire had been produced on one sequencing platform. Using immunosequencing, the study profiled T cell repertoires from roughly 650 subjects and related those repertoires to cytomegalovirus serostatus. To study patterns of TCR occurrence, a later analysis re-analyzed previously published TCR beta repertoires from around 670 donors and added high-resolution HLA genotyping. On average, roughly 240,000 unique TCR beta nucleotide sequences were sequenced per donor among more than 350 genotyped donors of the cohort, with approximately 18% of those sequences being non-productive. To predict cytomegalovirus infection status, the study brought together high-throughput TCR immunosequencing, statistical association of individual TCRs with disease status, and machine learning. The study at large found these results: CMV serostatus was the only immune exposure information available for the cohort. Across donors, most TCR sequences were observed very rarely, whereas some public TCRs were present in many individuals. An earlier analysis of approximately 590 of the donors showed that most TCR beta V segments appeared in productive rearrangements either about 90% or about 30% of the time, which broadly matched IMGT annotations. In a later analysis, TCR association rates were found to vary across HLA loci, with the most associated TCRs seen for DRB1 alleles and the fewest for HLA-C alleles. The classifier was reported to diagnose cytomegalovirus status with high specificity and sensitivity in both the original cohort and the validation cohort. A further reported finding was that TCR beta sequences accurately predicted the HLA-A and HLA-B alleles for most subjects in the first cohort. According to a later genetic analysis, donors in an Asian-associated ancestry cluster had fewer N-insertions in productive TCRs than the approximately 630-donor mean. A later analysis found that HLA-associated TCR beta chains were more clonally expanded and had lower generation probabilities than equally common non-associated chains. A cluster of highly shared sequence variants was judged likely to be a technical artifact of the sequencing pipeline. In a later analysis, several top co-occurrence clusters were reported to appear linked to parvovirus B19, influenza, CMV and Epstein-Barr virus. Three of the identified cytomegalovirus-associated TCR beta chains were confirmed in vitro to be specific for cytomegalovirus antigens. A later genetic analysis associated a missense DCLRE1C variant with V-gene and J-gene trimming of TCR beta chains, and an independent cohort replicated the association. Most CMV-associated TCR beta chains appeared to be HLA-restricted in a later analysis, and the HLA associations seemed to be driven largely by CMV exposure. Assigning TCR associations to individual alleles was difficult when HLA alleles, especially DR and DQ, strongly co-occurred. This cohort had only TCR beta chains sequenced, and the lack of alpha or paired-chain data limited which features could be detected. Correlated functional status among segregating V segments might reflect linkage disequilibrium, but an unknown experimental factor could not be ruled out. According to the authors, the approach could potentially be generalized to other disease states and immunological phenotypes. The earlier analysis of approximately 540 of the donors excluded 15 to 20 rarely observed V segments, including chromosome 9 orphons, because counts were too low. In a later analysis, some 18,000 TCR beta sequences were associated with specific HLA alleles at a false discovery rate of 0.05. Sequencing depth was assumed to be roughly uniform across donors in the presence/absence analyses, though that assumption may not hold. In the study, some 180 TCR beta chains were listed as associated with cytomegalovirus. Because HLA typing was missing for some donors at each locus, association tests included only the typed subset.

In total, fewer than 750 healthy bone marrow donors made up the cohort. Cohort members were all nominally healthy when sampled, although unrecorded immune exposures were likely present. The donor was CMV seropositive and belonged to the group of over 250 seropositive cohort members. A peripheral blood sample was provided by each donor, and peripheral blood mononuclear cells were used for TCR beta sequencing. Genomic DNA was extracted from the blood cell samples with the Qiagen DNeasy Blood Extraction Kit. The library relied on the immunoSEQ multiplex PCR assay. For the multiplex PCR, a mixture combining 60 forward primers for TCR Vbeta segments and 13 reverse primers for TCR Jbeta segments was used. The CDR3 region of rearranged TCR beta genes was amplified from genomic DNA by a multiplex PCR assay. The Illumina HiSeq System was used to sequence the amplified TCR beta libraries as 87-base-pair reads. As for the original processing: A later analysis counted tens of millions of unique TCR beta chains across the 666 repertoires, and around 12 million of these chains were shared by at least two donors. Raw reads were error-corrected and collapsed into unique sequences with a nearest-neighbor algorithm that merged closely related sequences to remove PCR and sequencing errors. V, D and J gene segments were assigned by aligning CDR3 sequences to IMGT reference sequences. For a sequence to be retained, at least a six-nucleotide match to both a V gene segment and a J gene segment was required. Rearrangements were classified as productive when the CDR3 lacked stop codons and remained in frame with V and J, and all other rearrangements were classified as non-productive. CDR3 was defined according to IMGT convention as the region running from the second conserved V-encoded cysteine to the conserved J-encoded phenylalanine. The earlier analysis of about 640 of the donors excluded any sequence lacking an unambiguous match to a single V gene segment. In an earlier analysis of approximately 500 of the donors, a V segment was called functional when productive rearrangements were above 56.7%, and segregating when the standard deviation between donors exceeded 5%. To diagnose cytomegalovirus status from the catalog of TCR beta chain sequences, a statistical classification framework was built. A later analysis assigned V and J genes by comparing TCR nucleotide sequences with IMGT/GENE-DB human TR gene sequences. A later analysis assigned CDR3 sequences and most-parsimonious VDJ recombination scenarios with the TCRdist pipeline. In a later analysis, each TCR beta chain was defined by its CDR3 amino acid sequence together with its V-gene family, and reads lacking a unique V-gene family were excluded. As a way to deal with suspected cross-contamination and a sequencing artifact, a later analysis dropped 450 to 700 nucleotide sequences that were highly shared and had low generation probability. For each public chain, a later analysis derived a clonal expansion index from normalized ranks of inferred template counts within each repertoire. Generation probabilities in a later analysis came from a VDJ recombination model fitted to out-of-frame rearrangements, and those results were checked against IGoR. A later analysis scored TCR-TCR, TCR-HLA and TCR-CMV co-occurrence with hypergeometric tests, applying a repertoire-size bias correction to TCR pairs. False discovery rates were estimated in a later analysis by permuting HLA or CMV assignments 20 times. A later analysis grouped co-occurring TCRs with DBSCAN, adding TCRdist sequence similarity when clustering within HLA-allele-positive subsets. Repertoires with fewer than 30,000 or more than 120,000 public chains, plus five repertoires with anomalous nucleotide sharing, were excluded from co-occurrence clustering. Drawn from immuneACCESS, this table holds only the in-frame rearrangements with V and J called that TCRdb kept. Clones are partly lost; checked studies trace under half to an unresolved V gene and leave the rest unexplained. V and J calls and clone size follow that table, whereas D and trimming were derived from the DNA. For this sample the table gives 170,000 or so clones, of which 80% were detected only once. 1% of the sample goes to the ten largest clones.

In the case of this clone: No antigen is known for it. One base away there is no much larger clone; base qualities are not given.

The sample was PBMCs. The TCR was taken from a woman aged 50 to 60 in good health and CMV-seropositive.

The DNA sequence is given as TGTGCCACCAGCGCCCAAACAGGGGGCGCGGACTACGAGCAGTACTTC. This encodes CATSAQTGGADYEQYF. The chain joins TRBV15 to TRBJ2-7; 9 middle bases align to TRBD1. The CDR3 has 16 amino acids, counting the end cysteine and phenylalanine. Here the CDR3 DNA is all that survives: 48 bases in frame from base 1. Trimming removed 5 bases from V and 3 bases from J; the gene matches leave 11 bases unexplained. The germline V gene (reference sequence) gives CDR1 as LNHNV and CDR2 as YYDKDF.